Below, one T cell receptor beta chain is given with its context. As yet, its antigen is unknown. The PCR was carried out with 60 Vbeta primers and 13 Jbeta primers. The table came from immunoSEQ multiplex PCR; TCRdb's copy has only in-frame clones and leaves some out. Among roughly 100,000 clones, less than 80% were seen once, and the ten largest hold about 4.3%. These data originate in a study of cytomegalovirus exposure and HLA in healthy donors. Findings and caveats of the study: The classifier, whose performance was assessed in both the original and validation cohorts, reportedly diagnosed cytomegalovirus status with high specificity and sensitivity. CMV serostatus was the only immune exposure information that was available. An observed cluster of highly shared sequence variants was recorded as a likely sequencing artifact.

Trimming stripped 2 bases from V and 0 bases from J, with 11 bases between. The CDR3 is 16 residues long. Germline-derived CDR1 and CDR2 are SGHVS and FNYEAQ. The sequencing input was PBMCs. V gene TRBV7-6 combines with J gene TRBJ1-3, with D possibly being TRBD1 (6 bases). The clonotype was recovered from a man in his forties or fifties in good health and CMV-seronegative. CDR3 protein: CASSLNQGSSGNTIYF. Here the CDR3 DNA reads TGTGCCAGCAGCTTAAACCAGGGGAGCTCTGGAAACACCATATATTTT.